This T cell receptor (beta chain) is drawn from a study of blood T cell repertoires in COVID-19. Turning to the study itself: Sites across the United States, Italy and Spain contributed samples from acute and convalescent COVID-19.

Assay used: immunoSEQ multiplex PCR; TCRdb lists only in-frame clones, some missing. The sample has over 200,000 clones; approximately 89% are singletons. Trimming took off 6 bases at V and 0 bases at J, with 12 bases between the two ends. Germline V CDR1 and CDR2: MDHEN, SYDVKM. CDR3 length: 15 amino acids. The sequence came from a woman in her forties or fifties with acute or convalescent COVID-19. Sequenced input: peripheral blood. The chain carries TRBV28 and TRBJ1-3; D is uncertain. The CDR3 protein is CASSPAGVSGNTIYF. The CDR3 DNA is TGTGCCAGCAGCCCTGCTGGAGTCTCTGGAAACACCATATATTTT.